This entry concerns a single TCR beta chain. No cognate antigen has been identified for it. No base qualities exist here, and no much larger clone lies one base off it. V sheds 3 bases and J sheds 5 bases, leaving 10 bases between their ends. The germline V gene specifies SNHLY as CDR1 and FYNNEI as CDR2. Its CDR3 holds 13 amino acids, cysteine through phenylalanine. Solely the CDR3 DNA is kept, with 39 bases framed from the first base. These data belong to a study of T cell changes during pregnancy in multiple sclerosis (dated by TCRdb to about 2019). A note on the overall study: In women with multiple sclerosis, the researchers looked at how the T cell repertoire shifted as pregnancy progressed.

The library came from the immunoSEQ multiplex PCR assay. Not all clones reach the TCRdb copy of this immuneACCESS table, which keeps in-frame sequences only. Checked studies attribute under half of the gap to unresolved V genes and leave the rest unexplained. Here the sample has about 39,000 clones; about 90% occur a single time. Jointly, the top ten make up about 0.4% of the sample. The material sequenced was CD4+ T cells from peripheral blood mononuclear cells, taken in the third trimester of pregnancy. The V gene is TRBV2 and the J gene is TRBJ1-2; TRBD1 is perhaps the D gene, given 6 matching bases. The source of this sequence is a female donor in good health, enrolled as a control in a pregnancy study. The DNA sequence follows: TGTGCCAGCAGTGAGGACAGAAGGTATGGCTACACCTTC. Translation gives CASSEDRRYGYTF.